This TCR beta chain is from a study of Graves' ophthalmopathy and Graves' hyperthyroidism. Study-level information: The blood sample was drawn at first diagnosis and before any treatment.

The V gene lost 2 bases and the J gene lost 5 bases, with 15 bases spanning the gap. CDR1 is SGHTA and CDR2 is FQGNSA in the germline V gene. The CDR3 extends over 15 amino acids. Amplification of the TCR beta CDR3 regions used RNA transcripts (as template). Amplification began with first-round RT-PCR using HTBI primers, then second-round multiplex PCR was performed. TCRdb reanalysed the multiplex PCR reads using MiXCR and keeps one entry per CDR3 protein. In the table there are 300,000 to 400,000 distinct CDR3 sequences, roughly 17% of which are singletons. The PBMCs were taken from roughly 9.3 ml of fresh peripheral blood. About this clonotype itself: Its antigen remains unidentified.

Study conclusions and caveats: Blood also carried most expanded thyroid clonotypes exceeding 0.001 frequency.

The receptor was isolated from an adult man with Graves' ophthalmopathy. The chain links TRBV7-2 to TRBJ2-5, with TRBD2 as a possible D gene (6 bases). Sequencing used peripheral blood. The CDR3 reads CASSLRGLGMETQYF. For the CDR3, the DNA is TGTGCCAGCAGCTTACGGGGGTTGGGTATGGAGACCCAGTACTTC.